These T cell receptor beta chains were read from a single sample in a study of T cells after yellow fever vaccination. TCRdb passed the 5' RACE reads through MiXCR, listing each CDR3 protein once. The sample has a few hundred thousand distinct CDR3 sequences, approximately 4% seen once. Sequenced here: PBMCs, sampled 5 days after the yellow fever booster vaccination. The receptor source for this set is a man between 18 and 29 years old who received the YFV17D yellow fever vaccine. Both conserved end residues are part of each CDR3. Fields, in order: J gene, clone size, D gene, V gene, CDR3 protein, CDR3 DNA. The D gene is left open where the match is weak. A clone size is listed for some rows: how often the clone was seen (once, few, many), or a class if it is expanded.

TRBJ1-6 - TRBD1 TRBV5-1 CASSLDDRASPLHF TGCGCCAGCAGCTTGGACGACAGGGCATCACCCCTCCACTTT
TRBJ1-3 many - TRBV20-1 CSASPGSGNTIYF TGCAGTGCTAGTCCAGGTTCTGGAAACACCATATATTTT
TRBJ1-2 few - TRBV7-2 CASSAQYGYTF TGTGCCAGCAGCGCGCAGTATGGCTACACCTTC
TRBJ1-6 - TRBD1 TRBV19 CASSSWTGRNSPLHF TGTGCCAGTAGTAGCTGGACAGGGCGAAATTCACCCCTCCACTTT
TRBJ2-5 - - TRBV14 CASSQVRAGQETQYF TGTGCCAGCAGCCAAGTGCGGGCGGGCCAAGAGACCCAGTACTTC
TRBJ1-1 - TRBD1 TRBV29-1 CSGDDRGRRTEAFF TGCAGCGGGGACGACAGGGGGAGGAGGACTGAAGCTTTCTTT
TRBJ1-1 - - TRBV27 CASSVHTGFMNTEAFF TGTGCCAGCAGCGTGCATACAGGGTTCATGAACACTGAAGCTTTCTTT
TRBJ1-2 few - TRBV29-1 CSVEDGRNYGYTF TGCAGCGTTGAAGATGGACGGAACTATGGCTACACCTTC
TRBJ1-1 many - TRBV5-1 CASSSLHGNTEAFF TGCGCCAGCAGCTCATTACACGGGAACACTGAAGCTTTCTTT
TRBJ2-7 many - TRBV6-5 CASSYRPAAAYEQYF TGTGCCAGCAGTTACCGGCCGGCGGCGGCCTACGAGCAGTACTTC
TRBJ1-1 - - TRBV29-1 CSIPPGQGSVTEAFF TGCAGCATTCCTCCGGGACAAGGATCGGTCACTGAAGCTTTCTTT
TRBJ2-1 - - TRBV5-1 CASSPSTSSYNEQFF TGCGCCAGCAGCCCCTCCACTAGCTCCTACAATGAGCAGTTCTTC
TRBJ1-1 few - TRBV5-1 CASSLDGGGEAFF TGCGCCAGCAGCTTGGATGGGGGAGGTGAAGCTTTCTTT
TRBJ1-2 few - TRBV20-1 CSASKQLLNYGYTF TGCAGTGCTAGTAAACAGCTCCTTAACTATGGCTACACCTTC
TRBJ2-4 - TRBD1 TRBV11-2 CASSYGTGGKNIQYF TGTGCCAGCAGCTACGGGACAGGTGGTAAAAACATTCAGTACTTC
TRBJ2-1 few - TRBV7-9 CASSLQPGSYNEQFF TGTGCCAGCAGCTTACAGCCAGGATCCTACAATGAGCAGTTCTTC
TRBJ2-7 - TRBD1 TRBV7-9 CASSPGGSYEQYF TGTGCCAGCAGCCCAGGGGGCTCCTACGAGCAGTACTTC